The T cell receptor (beta chain) described here comes from a study of PD-1 blockade in mismatch repair-deficient tumors. Libraries were prepared by immunoSEQ multiplex PCR; TCRdb keeps only in-frame clonotypes and omits some of them. This table holds approximately 130,000 clones, 86% found once. Deletions cut 1 base from V and 0 bases from J, with 9 bases between. The length of the CDR3 is 15 residues. CDR1 is SEHNR, CDR2 FQNEAQ, per germline (reference sequence). This clonotype was obtained from an adult with mismatch repair-deficient cancer. The specimen was peripheral blood, collected 44 weeks after starting pembrolizumab. The V and J genes are TRBV7-9 and TRBJ1-2; D remains unclear. Here the CDR3 reads CASSLVWGSNYGYTF. The CDR3 DNA sequence: TGTGCCAGCAGCTTAGTTTGGGGTTCTAACTATGGCTACACCTTC.